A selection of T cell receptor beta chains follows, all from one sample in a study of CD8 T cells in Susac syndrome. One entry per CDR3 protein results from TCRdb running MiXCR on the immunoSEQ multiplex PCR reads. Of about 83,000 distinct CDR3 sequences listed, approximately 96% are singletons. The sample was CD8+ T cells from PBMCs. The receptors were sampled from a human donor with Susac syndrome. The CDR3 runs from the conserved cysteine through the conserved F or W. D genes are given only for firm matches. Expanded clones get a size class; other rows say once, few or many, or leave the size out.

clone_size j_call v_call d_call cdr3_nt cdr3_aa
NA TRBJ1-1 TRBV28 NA TGTGCCAGCAGTTTAAAAAGGTCAAACACTGAAGCTTTCTTT CASSLKRSNTEAFF
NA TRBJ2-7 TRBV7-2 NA TGTGCCAGCAGCTTAAACAGGGGTCGCCTAGCGGTTACCTACGAGCAGTACTTC CASSLNRGRLAVTYEQYF
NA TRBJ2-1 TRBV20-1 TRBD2 TGCAGTGCTAGAGAAATAGGGGGACTAGCTTACAATGAGCAGTTCTTC CSAREIGGLAYNEQFF
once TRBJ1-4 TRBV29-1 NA TGCAGCGTTGTTTTGGAAGGGGAAAAACTGTTTTTT CSVVLEGEKLFF
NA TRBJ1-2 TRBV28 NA TGTGCCAGCAGTTCGATCAGGTTCCGTGGCTACACCTTC CASSSIRFRGYTF
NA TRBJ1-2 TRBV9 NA TGTGCCAGCAGCCCAACCGGGACAAACTATGGCTACACCTTC CASSPTGTNYGYTF
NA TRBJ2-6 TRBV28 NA TGTGCCAGCAGTGAATTGCAGGGGCCCAACGTCCTGACTTTC CASSELQGPNVLTF
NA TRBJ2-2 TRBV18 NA TGTGCCAGCTCACCGCCGACAGACACCGGGGAGCTGTTTTTT CASSPPTDTGELFF
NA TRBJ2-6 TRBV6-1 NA TGTGCCAGCAGTAAGGCGAGAGAAGGTGGGGCCAACGTCCTGACTTTC CASSKAREGGANVLTF
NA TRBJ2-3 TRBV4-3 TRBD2 TGCGCCAGCAGCCAAGATGGGAGGGGCACAGATACGCAGTATTTT CASSQDGRGTDTQYF
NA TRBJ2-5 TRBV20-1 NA TGCAGTGCTCCCTTCGACCTACGTTTTGGGCAAGAGACCCAGTACTTC CSAPFDLRFGQETQYF
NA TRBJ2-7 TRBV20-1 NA TGCAGTGCTAGAGGGCAGGGGTACGAGCAGTACTTC CSARGQGYEQYF
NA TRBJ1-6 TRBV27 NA TGTGCCAGCAGTTTATCGTCCAATTCACCCCTCCACTTT CASSLSSNSPLHF
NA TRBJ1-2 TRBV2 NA TGTGCCAGCCGCAGGGTTTTTCCCGATGGCTACACCTTC CASRRVFPDGYTF
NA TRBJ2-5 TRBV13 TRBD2 TGTGCCAGCAGCCCTAGCGGGGAGGAGACCCAGTACTTC CASSPSGEETQYF
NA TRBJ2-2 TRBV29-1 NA TGCAGCGTTGAAGATCCTCTCACCGGGGAGCTGTTTTTT CSVEDPLTGELFF
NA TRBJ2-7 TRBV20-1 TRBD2 TGCAGTGCTAGCTCGCGGGAGGGCCGATACGAGCAGTACTTC CSASSREGRYEQYF
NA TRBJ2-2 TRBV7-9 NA TGTGCCGTCAATAATGAGGAGCTGTTTTTT CAVNNEELFF
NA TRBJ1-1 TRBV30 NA TGTGCCTGGACGGAGACTGAAGCTTTCTTT CAWTETEAFF
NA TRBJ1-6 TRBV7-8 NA TGTGCCAGCAGCTTAAGGGGGAAGAATTCACCCCTCCACTTT CASSLRGKNSPLHF
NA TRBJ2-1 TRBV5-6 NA TGTGCCAGCAGCTCTCCAAGCGACAATGAGCAGTTCTTC CASSSPSDNEQFF
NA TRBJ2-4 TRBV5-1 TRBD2 TGCGCCAGCAGCCGTCAACCGCTAGCGGGAGGTGCCAAAAACATTCAGTACTTC CASSRQPLAGGAKNIQYF
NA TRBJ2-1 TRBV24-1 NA TGTCCCACCAGTGATTCGGACCGGTGGAAGCACTTCTTC CPTSDSDRWKHFF
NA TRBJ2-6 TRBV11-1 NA TGTGCCAGCAGCTCCCTGACAGGAGCGAACCCCAAATCTGGGGCCAACGTCCTGACTTTC CASSSLTGANPKSGANVLTF
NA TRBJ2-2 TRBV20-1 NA TGCAGTGCTAGACGCGGGGCCTCGAACACCGGGGAGCTGTTTTTT CSARRGASNTGELFF
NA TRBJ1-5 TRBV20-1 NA TGCAGTGCTAGTGAGGGACTTTGGGATCAGCCCCAGCATTTT CSASEGLWDQPQHF
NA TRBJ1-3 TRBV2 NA TGTGCCAGCAGTGAAGGACAGAGCTTAGGAAACACCATATATTTT CASSEGQSLGNTIYF
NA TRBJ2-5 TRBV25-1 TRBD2 TGTGCCAGCAGTGAACCGGGAGGGGCAGTGACCCAGTACTTC CASSEPGGAVTQYF
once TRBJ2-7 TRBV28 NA TGTGCCAGCAGTTTACAGGGACCTTCCTACGAGCAGTACTTC CASSLQGPSYEQYF
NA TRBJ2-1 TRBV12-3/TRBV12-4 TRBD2 TGTGCCAGCAGTTTAGCTAGCGGGAGAGCCTACAATGAGCAGTTCTTC CASSLASGRAYNEQFF
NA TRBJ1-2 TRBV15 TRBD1 TGTGCCACCAGCAGGCTCCGGGACAGGGCCTTCTATGGCTACACCTTC CATSRLRDRAFYGYTF
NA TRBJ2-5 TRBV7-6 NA TGTGCCAGCAGCTTAGCGGTTGGGCAAGAGACCCAGTACTTC CASSLAVGQETQYF
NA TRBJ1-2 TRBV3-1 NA TGTGCCAGCAGCCAAGGAACAGGATTAAACTATGGCTACACCTTC CASSQGTGLNYGYTF
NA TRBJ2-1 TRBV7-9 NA TGTGCCAGCAGCTTAGAAGGGGGGCCTTTATACAATGAGCAGTTCTTC CASSLEGGPLYNEQFF
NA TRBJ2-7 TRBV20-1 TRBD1 TGCAGTGCTAATGAGCGGACAGGGGACACCTACGAGCAGTACTTC CSANERTGDTYEQYF
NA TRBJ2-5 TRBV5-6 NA TGTGCCAGCAGCTTAACAGGGTTGACCCAGTACTTC CASSLTGLTQYF
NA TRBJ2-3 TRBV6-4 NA TGTGCCAGCAGTGAATCGGGGGCCGGGACAGATACGCAGTATTTT CASSESGAGTDTQYF
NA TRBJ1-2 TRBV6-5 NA TGTGCCAGCTGGACAGTTCTCTATGGCTACACCTTC CASWTVLYGYTF
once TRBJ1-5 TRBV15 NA TGTGCCACCAGCAGAGTTCTGGGAAGGGGCAATCAGCCCCAGCATTTT CATSRVLGRGNQPQHF
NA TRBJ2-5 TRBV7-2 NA TGTGCCAGCAGCTTAAACAGGGAAGAGACCCAGTACTTC CASSLNREETQYF
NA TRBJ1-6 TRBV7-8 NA TGTGCCAGCAGCTCGGTCCGGGACCCACACCCAAATTCACCCCTCCACTTT CASSSVRDPHPNSPLHF
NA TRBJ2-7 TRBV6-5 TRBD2 TGTGCCAGCAGTGTCGGACTAGCGGGCTCCTACGAGCAGTACTTC CASSVGLAGSYEQYF
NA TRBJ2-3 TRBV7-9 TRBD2 TGTGCCAGCAGCCTCACCTTGGGGGGGCTAGCGGGGCGAACAGATACGCAGTATTTT CASSLTLGGLAGRTDTQYF
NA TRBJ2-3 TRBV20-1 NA TGCAGTGCTAGAGAAGTGGGTACGCAGTATTTT CSAREVGTQYF
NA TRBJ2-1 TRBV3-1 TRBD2 TGTGCCAGCAGCCAAGACCCTAGCGGGACCGCATACAATGAGCAGTTCTTC CASSQDPSGTAYNEQFF
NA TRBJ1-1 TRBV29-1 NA TGCAGCGTTGTTTATCGAATAGAAGCTTTCTTT CSVVYRIEAFF
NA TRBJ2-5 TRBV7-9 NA TGTGCCAGCAGCTTATTCAAGGGGCCCGAGACCCAGTACTTC CASSLFKGPETQYF
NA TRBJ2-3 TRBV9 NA TGTGCCAGCAGCGTAGCCACTAGTCTTCCAGATACGCAGTATTTT CASSVATSLPDTQYF
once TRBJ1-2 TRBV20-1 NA TGCAGTGCTAGAGATCTAGGGGTCAGGGGCCCAAATGGCTACACCTTC CSARDLGVRGPNGYTF
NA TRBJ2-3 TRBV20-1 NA TGCAGTGCTAGCGGGGGCCTTAGCACAGATACGCAGTATTTT CSASGGLSTDTQYF
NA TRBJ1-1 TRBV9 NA TGTGCCAGCAGCGCCACAGGGAAATGGATGGCTGAAGCTTTCTTT CASSATGKWMAEAFF
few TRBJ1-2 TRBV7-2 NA TGTGCCAGCAGCTTAGGGCAGCCTTGGGGCTACACCTTC CASSLGQPWGYTF
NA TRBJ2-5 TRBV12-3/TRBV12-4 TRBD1 TGTGCCAGCACCGTCACCGGGACAGCCGAGACCCAGTACTTC CASTVTGTAETQYF
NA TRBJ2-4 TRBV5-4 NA TGTGCCAGCAGCCTGGGGGCGAGGCAGTACTTC CASSLGARQYF
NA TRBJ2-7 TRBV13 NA TGTGCCAGCAGCTTAGGAGGGGACTTCGGGCCTAACGAGCAGTACTTC CASSLGGDFGPNEQYF
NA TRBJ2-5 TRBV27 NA TGTGCCAGCAGTCCGCAGACAGAACTTCAAGAGACCCAGTACTTC CASSPQTELQETQYF
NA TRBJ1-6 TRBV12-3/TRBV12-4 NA TGTGCCAGCAGTTTGGGGTTAACACCCCTCCACTTT CASSLGLTPLHF